The entry that follows covers one T cell receptor (beta chain) sequence. The sample is drawn from a study of OX40 agonist ivuxolimab in advanced cancers. V was trimmed by 8 bases and J by 0 bases, leaving 15 bases between them. The germline gives CDR1 MNHEY, CDR2 SVGAGI. The CDR3 extends over 15 amino acids. The data were produced by immunoSEQ multiplex PCR, yet TCRdb's version contains in-frame clones alone and is incomplete. The sample includes about 69,000 clones, about 80% of them seen just once. The rearrangement links TRBV6-5 to TRBJ2-3, with D perhaps TRBD2 (5 bases). This sample comprised CD4+ or CD8+ T cells sorted from blood, obtained in a trial of the OX40 agonist ivuxolimab. This TCR derives from an adult with an advanced solid tumor such as melanoma, head and neck, liver or kidney cancer. CDR3 nucleotide sequence: TGTGCCAGCTGCAGGACTGGAACTAGCACAGATACGCAGTATTTT. Translated: CASCRTGTSTDTQYF.